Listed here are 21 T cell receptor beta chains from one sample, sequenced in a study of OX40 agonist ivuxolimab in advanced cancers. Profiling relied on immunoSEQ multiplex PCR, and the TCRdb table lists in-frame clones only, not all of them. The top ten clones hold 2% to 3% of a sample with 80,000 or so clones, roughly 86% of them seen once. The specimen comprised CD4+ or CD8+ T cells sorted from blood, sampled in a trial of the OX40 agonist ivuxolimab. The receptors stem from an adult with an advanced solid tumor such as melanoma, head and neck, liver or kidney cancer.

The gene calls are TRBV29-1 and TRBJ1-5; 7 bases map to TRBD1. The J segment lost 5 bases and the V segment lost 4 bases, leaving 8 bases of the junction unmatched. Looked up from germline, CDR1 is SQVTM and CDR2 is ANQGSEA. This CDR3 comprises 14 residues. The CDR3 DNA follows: TGCAGCGTTGGGGCAGGGGGGTTTGATCAGCCCCAGCATTTT. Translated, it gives CSVGAGGFDQPQHF.

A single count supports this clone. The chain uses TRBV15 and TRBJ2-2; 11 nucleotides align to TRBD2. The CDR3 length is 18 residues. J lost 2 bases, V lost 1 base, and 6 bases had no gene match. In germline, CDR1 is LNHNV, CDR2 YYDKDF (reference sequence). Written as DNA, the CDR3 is TGTGCCACCAGCAGAGCCCCTGGACTAGCGGGCAACACCGGGGAGCTGTTTTTT. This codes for CATSRAPGLAGNTGELFF.

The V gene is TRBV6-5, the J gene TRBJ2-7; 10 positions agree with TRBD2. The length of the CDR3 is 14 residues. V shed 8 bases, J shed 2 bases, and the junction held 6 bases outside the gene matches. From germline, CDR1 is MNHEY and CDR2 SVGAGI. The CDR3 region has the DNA TGTGCCAGCTGCACCCTAGCGGGAGCCTACGAGCAGTACTTC. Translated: CASCTLAGAYEQYF.

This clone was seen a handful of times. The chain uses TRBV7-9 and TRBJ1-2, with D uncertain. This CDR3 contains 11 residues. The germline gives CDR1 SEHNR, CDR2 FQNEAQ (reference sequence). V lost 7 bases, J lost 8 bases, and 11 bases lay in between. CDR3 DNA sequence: TGTGCCAGCACCGTGTGGCGGGGCTACACCTTC. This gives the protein CASTVWRGYTF.

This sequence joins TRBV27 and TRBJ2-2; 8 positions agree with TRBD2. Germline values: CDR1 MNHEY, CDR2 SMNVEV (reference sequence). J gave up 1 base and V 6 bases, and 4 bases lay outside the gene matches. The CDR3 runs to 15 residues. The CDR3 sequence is CASRVAGQNTGELFF. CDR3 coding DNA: TGTGCCAGCAGGGTAGCGGGACAGAACACCGGGGAGCTGTTTTTT.

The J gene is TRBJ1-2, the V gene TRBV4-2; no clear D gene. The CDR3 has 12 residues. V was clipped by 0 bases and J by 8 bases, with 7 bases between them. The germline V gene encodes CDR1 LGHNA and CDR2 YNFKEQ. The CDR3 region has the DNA TGTGCCAGCAGCCAAGAAGGTGTGGGCTACACCTTC. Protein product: CASSQEGVGYTF.

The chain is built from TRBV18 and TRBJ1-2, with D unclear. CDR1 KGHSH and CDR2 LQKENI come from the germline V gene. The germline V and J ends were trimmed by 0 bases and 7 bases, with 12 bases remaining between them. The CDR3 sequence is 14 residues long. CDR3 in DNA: TGTGCCAGCTCACCACCGAGCGCGGGCTCTGGCTACACCTTC. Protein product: CASSPPSAGSGYTF.

Here the CDR3 reads CAWIRRQTLRSGANVLTF. CDR3 in DNA: TGTGCCTGGATACGCCGACAGACCCTAAGGTCAGGGGCCAACGTCCTGACTTTC. The chain recombines TRBV30 with TRBJ2-6; D possibly corresponds to TRBD1 (5 bases). The CDR3 consists of 18 residues. CDR1 and CDR2 (germline): GTSNPN, SVGIG (reference sequence). V lost 4 bases and J lost 4, with 23 bases in between. Based on the CDR3 plus reference TRBV30 and TRBJ2-6, the full variable domain is SQTIHQWPATLVQPVGSPLSLECTVEGTSNPNLYWYRQAAGRGLQLLFYSVGIGQISSEVPQNLSASRPQDRQFILSSKKLLLSDSGFYLCAWIRRQTLRSGANVLTFGAGSRLTVL.

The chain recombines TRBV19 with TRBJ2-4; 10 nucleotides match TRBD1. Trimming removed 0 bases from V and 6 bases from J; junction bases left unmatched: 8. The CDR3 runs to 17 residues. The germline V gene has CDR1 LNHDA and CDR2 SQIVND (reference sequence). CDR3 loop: CASSIDFGTGVVNIQYF. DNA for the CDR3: TGTGCCAGTAGTATAGACTTCGGGACAGGGGTTGTAAACATTCAGTACTTC.

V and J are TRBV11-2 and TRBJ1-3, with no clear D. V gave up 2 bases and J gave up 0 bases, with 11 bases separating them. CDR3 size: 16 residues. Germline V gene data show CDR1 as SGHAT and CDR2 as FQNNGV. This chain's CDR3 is CASSLRRLSSGNTIYF. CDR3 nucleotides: TGTGCCAGCAGCTTAAGGAGACTGTCCTCTGGAAACACCATATATTTT.

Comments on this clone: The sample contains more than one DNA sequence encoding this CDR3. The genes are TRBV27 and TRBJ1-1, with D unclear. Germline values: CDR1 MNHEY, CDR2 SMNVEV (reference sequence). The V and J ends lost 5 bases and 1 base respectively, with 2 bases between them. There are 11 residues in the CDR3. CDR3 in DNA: TGTGCCAGCAGTCAGAACACTGAAGCTTTCTTT. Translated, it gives CASSQNTEAFF.

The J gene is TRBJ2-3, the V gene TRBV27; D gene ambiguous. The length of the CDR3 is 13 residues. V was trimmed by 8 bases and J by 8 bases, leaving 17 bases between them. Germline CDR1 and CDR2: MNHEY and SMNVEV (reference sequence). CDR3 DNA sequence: TGTGCCAGCTCCTTTGTGGTGAGGAGTACGCAGTATTTT. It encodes CASSFVVRSTQYF.

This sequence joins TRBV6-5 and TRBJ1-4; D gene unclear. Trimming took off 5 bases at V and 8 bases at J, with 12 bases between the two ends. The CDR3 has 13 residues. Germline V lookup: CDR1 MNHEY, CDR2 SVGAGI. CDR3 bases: TGTGCCAGCAGTAAGAGGGTAAACGAAAAACTGTTTTTT. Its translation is CASSKRVNEKLFF.

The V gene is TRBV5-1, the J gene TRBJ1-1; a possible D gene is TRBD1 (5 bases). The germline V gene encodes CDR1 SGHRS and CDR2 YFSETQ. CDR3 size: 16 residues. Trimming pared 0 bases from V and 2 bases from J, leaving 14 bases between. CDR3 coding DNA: TGCGCCAGCAGCTTGGAAGGGGTAAGATCAAACACTGAAGCTTTCTTT. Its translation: CASSLEGVRSNTEAFF.

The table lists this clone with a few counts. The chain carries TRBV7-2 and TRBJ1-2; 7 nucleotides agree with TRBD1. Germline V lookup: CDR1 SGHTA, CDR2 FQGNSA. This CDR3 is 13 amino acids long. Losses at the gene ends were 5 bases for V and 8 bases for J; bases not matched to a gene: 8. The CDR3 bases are TGTGCCAGCAGCGTGGACAGGACTGGAGGCTACACCTTC. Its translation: CASSVDRTGGYTF.

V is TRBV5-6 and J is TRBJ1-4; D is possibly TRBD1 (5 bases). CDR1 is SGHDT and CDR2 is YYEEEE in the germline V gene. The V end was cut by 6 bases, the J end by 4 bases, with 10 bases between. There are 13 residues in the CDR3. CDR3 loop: CASKTAINEKLFF. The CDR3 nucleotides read TGTGCCAGCAAGACAGCCATTAATGAAAAACTGTTTTTT. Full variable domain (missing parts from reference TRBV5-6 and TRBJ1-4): DAGVTQSPTHLIKTRGQQVTLRCSPKSGHDTVSWYQQALGQGPQFIFQYYEEEERQRGNFPDRFSGHQFPNYSSELNVNALLLGDSALYLCASKTAINEKLFFGSGTQLSVL.

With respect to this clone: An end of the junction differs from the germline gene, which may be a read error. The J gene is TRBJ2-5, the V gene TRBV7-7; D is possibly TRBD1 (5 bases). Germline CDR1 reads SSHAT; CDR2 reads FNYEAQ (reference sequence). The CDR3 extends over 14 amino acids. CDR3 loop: CASSLGATQETQYF. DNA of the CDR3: TGTGCTAGCAGCTTAGGGGCTACCCAAGAGACCCAGTACTTC.

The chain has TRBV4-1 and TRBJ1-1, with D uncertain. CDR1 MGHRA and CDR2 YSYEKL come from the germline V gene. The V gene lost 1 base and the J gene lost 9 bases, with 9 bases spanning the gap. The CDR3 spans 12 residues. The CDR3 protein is CASSQGVGKAFF. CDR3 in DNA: TGCGCCAGCAGCCAAGGGGTAGGGAAAGCTTTCTTT.

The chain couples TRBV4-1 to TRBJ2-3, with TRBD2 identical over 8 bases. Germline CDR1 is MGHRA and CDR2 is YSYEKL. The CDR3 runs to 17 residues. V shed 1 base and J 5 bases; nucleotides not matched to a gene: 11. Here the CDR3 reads CASSQGGRAGVGDTQYF. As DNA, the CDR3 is TGCGCCAGCAGCCAAGGCGGCCGAGCGGGAGTCGGAGATACGCAGTATTTT.

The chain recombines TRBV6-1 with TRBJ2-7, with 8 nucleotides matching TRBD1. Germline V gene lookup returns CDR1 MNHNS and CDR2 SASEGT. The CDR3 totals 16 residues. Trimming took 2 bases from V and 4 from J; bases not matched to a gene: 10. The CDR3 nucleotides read TGTGCCAGCAGTGAACAGGACCAGGGGGCGCGTTACGAGCAGTACTTC. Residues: CASSEQDQGARYEQYF.

For the CDR3, the DNA is TGTGCCAGCAGTGAACTAGCGGCCAGCTACGAGCAGTACTTC. Translated: CASSELAASYEQYF. The V call is TRBV25-1, the J call TRBJ2-7; 7 nucleotides align to TRBD2. The CDR3 loop spans 14 amino acids. The germline V gene has CDR1 MGHDK and CDR2 SYGVNS. Unmatched junction bases numbered 4, after V lost 2 bases and J lost 3 bases.